The 32 T cell receptor beta chains below were found in one sample sequenced in a study of blood T cell repertoires in COVID-19. Clones were sequenced by immunoSEQ multiplex PCR, and TCRdb holds only the in-frame ones, with some missing. The table lists over 100,000 clones, approximately 86% of them singletons. Input material: peripheral blood. The receptors derive from a woman in her 70s with COVID-19, enrolled during active disease.

This chain uses TRBV5-4 with TRBJ2-3, with 14 bases fitting TRBD2. Per the germline V gene, CDR1 is SGHNT and CDR2 is YYREEE (reference sequence). The CDR3 is 17 residues long. Trimming cost V 4 bases and J 5 bases; bases outside gene matches: 9. CDR3 in amino acids: CASSKRLAGGHGDTQYF. CDR3 nucleotide sequence: TGTGCCAGCAGCAAACGACTAGCGGGGGGGCACGGAGATACGCAGTATTTT.

The CDR3, as DNA: TGTGCCAGTAGTATGCGGAGGGGGGGCACCGGGGAGCTGTTTTTT. Translating gives CASSMRRGGTGELFF. This chain joins TRBV19 and TRBJ2-2, with a possible D match to TRBD2 (7 bases). This CDR3 has 15 amino acids. The germline CDR1 and CDR2 sequences are LNHDA and SQIVND (reference sequence). Trimming left V 3 bases short and J 4 bases short, with 12 bases between.

The chain employs TRBV6-5 and TRBJ2-7, with D tentatively TRBD2 (6 bases). The CDR3 totals 13 residues. The germline V gene encodes CDR1 MNHEY and CDR2 SVGAGI. Trimming removed 5 bases at V and 3 bases at J, with 11 bases between. DNA of the CDR3: TGTGCCAGCAGTCAACCCGGGAGCTACGAGCAGTACTTC. This encodes CASSQPGSYEQYF.

The chain carries TRBV29-1 and TRBJ2-1; D is unresolved. The CDR3 contains 15 residues. In germline, CDR1 is SQVTM, CDR2 ANQGSEA. V lost 0 bases, J lost 0 bases, and 9 bases lay in between. CDR3 sequence reads: CSVEENRHSYNEQFF. In DNA form, the CDR3 reads TGCAGCGTTGAAGAAAATCGACACTCCTACAATGAGCAGTTCTTC.

The chain couples TRBV20-1 to TRBJ1-1; 7 nucleotides align to TRBD1. CDR1 is DFQATT, CDR2 SNEGSKA, per germline (reference sequence). Unmatched junction bases numbered 10, after V lost 3 bases and J lost 6 bases. There are 14 residues in the CDR3. CDR3 amino acids: CSASLGRQGPEAFF. In nucleotides, the CDR3 is TGCAGTGCTAGTCTGGGTCGACAGGGCCCTGAAGCTTTCTTT.

V is TRBV19 and J is TRBJ2-1, with TRBD2 as a possible D gene (6 bases). The germline gives CDR1 LNHDA, CDR2 SQIVND (reference sequence). V was trimmed by 6 bases and J by 0 bases, leaving 12 bases between them. CDR3 length equals 15 residues. In DNA form, the CDR3 reads TGTGCCAGTAGCAATAGCGGTTCCTCCTACAATGAGCAGTTCTTC. This encodes CASSNSGSSYNEQFF.

V is TRBV6-2 or TRBV6-3 and J is TRBJ2-5, with 8 positions matching TRBD2. The CDR3 length is 15 residues. The germline CDR1 and CDR2 sequences are MNHEY and SVGEGT. The V gene end was trimmed by 1 base and the J gene end by 2 bases; junction bases not matched to a gene: 3. In DNA form, the CDR3 reads TGTGCCAGCAGTTACTTGCGGGGGGTTCAAGAGACCCAGTACTTC. Translation gives CASSYLRGVQETQYF.

The gene calls are TRBV10-3 and TRBJ1-1, with 8 bases that match TRBD1. Germline lookup yields CDR1 ENHRY and CDR2 SYGVKD. Trimming cost V 6 bases and J 3 bases; bases outside gene matches: 3. The CDR3 is 13 residues long. The CDR3 region is CAISTGGDTEAFF. DNA of the CDR3: TGTGCCATCAGCACAGGGGGGGACACTGAAGCTTTCTTT.

The rearrangement joins TRBV7-2 to TRBJ2-7; no reliable D call. V was clipped by 5 bases and J by 2 bases, with 13 bases between them. The CDR3 is made up of 14 amino acids. Germline V gives CDR1 SGHTA, CDR2 FQGNSA. CDR3 loop: CASSQIPGTYEQYF. CDR3 nucleotides: TGTGCCAGCAGCCAAATCCCAGGTACCTACGAGCAGTACTTC.

This chain joins TRBV19 and TRBJ1-1, with D perhaps TRBD1 (5 bases). Germline CDR1 and CDR2: LNHDA and SQIVND (reference sequence). V was trimmed by 3 bases and J by 1 base, leaving 12 bases between them. The CDR3 has 15 residues. As DNA, the CDR3 is TGTGCCAGTAGTATTGGGGCAGGGCAGAACACTGAAGCTTTCTTT. Its translation: CASSIGAGQNTEAFF.

This rearrangement joins TRBV14 to TRBJ2-1; no definite D call. Germline V gene sequence: CDR1 SGHDN, CDR2 FVKESK. Trimming removed 0 bases from V and 5 bases from J, with 11 bases in between. CDR3 length: 15 amino acids. The CDR3 bases are TGTGCCAGCAGCCAAGATGGTGGGCCCCACAATGAGCAGTTCTTC. Protein sequence: CASSQDGGPHNEQFF.

The chain is built from TRBV10-3 and TRBJ1-5, with TRBD1 matching over 9 bases. V was pared by 2 bases and J by 3 bases, with 5 bases of the junction left unmatched. The germline V gene encodes CDR1 ENHRY and CDR2 SYGVKD. CDR3 length equals 16 residues. CDR3 sequence reads: CAISERTGVVNQPQHF. For the CDR3, the DNA is TGTGCCATCAGTGAGAGGACAGGGGTGGTCAATCAGCCCCAGCATTTT.

The chain has TRBV28 and TRBJ1-5; D call uncertain. CDR3 length equals 14 residues. CDR1 MDHEN and CDR2 SYDVKM come from the germline V gene. V was clipped by 4 bases and J by 8 bases, with 15 bases between them. CDR3 sequence: CASSSQSILKPQHF. CDR3 DNA sequence: TGTGCCAGCAGTTCACAGTCTATCCTAAAGCCCCAGCATTTT.

The chain joins TRBV28 to TRBJ1-5, with 10 bases matching TRBD1. CDR3 length: 18 residues. V was clipped by 6 bases and J by 2 bases; unmatched bases: 13. CDR1 is MDHEN and CDR2 is SYDVKM in the germline V gene. In DNA form, the CDR3 reads TGTGCCAGCAGAGAGGAAGGACAGGGGGAGTTGGGCAATCAGCCCCAGCATTTT. It yields the protein CASREEGQGELGNQPQHF.

V is TRBV4-1 and J is TRBJ1-4; D is unresolved. The CDR3 runs to 13 residues. The germline V gene has CDR1 MGHRA and CDR2 YSYEKL. Trimming took off 1 base at V and 10 bases at J, with 10 bases between the two ends. The CDR3 loop reads CASSQGRYGKLFF. DNA of the CDR3: TGCGCCAGCAGCCAAGGCCGCTACGGAAAACTGTTTTTT.

The rearrangement uses TRBV10-1 and TRBJ1-2, with 10 bases fitting TRBD1. Germline-derived CDR1 and CDR2 are WNHNN and SYGVQD (reference sequence). The CDR3 extends over 16 amino acids. The ends lost 8 bases at V and 4 bases at J; junction bases unmatched: 13. The DNA of the CDR3 is TGCGCCAGCGCCGGGACAGGGGCCTCCGGAGGCTATGGCTACACCTTC. Its translation: CASAGTGASGGYGYTF.

This clone was detected only once. The chain recombines TRBV5-1 with TRBJ1-1; 7 positions agree with TRBD1. Germline V gene sequence: CDR1 SGHRS, CDR2 YFSETQ. After removal of 10 bases from V and 6 bases from J, the junction contained 9 bases not matched to a gene. The CDR3 sequence is 12 residues long. CDR3 DNA: TGCGCCTCCGGACAGGCAGGGGCTGAAGCTTTCTTT. Its translation: CASGQAGAEAFF.

The chain recombines TRBV28 with TRBJ2-4, with 8 bases matching TRBD1. V gave up 5 bases and J gave up 12 bases; unmatched junction bases: 6. There are 12 residues in the CDR3. Per germline, CDR1 MDHEN and CDR2 SYDVKM. In nucleotides, the CDR3 is TGTGCCAGCAGTCGACAGGGGAGGAATCAGTACTTC. It translates to CASSRQGRNQYF.

The V and J genes are TRBV28 and TRBJ1-5; no clear D gene. Deletions cut 2 bases from V and 6 bases from J, with 11 bases between. This CDR3 is built from 14 residues. Germline V gene data show CDR1 as MDHEN and CDR2 as SYDVKM. CDR3 nucleotide sequence: TGTGCCAGCAGTTTAGCCCAGGAGGTTCAGCCCCAGCATTTT. It is translated as CASSLAQEVQPQHF.

This clone was observed a few times. The V and J genes are TRBV29-1 and TRBJ2-2; 7 bases align to TRBD1. After removal of 7 bases from V and 6 bases from J, the junction contained 8 bases not matched to a gene. The CDR3 sequence is 13 residues long. Per germline, CDR1 SQVTM and CDR2 ANQGSEA. The CDR3 DNA reads as TGCAGCGCCAATACAGGGGCGGCCGGGGAGCTGTTTTTT. The encoded protein is CSANTGAAGELFF.

This clone was detected only once. The J gene is TRBJ2-5, the V gene TRBV19; D gene uncertain. Germline loops: CDR1 LNHDA, CDR2 SQIVND (reference sequence). Trimming took 3 bases from V and 1 from J, leaving 9 bases between them. This CDR3 region has 14 residues. The CDR3 DNA reads TGTGCCAGTAGTATTCGACAAGTCCAAGAGACCCAGTACTTC. Translation gives CASSIRQVQETQYF.

The chain combines TRBV6-5 with TRBJ2-7; 8 bases line up with TRBD1. This CDR3 region has 14 residues. The germline V gene encodes CDR1 MNHEY and CDR2 SVGAGI. The V segment lost 6 bases and the J segment 6 bases; nucleotides outside the gene matches: 10. The CDR3 here is CASRGGTGNREQYF. CDR3 coding DNA: TGTGCCAGCAGAGGGGGGACAGGTAATCGCGAGCAGTACTTC.

The V and J genes are TRBV7-6 and TRBJ2-7; perhaps TRBD1 as D (7 bases). The V gene's germline CDR1 is SGHVS and CDR2 FNYEAQ. The CDR3 totals 16 residues. The V end lost 5 bases, the J end lost 2 bases, and 19 bases lay between the germline ends. CDR3 loop: CASSPLRGGTAYEQYF. The CDR3 DNA is TGTGCCAGCAGCCCATTACGCGGCGGGACAGCCTACGAGCAGTACTTC.

The V gene is TRBV2, the J gene TRBJ1-1; TRBD1 is a possible D gene (6 bases). V was clipped by 6 bases and J by 6 bases, with 17 bases between them. Germline CDR1 is SNHLY and CDR2 is FYNNEI. This CDR3 contains 14 residues. CDR3 protein: CASRDLTGPAEAFF. The CDR3, as DNA: TGTGCCAGCAGGGACCTGACAGGACCAGCTGAAGCTTTCTTT.

This sequence joins TRBV30 and TRBJ2-3; 10 nucleotides agree with TRBD2. V shed 5 bases, J shed 1 base, and the junction held 9 bases outside the gene matches. The CDR3 covers 16 residues. Germline V lookup: CDR1 GTSNPN, CDR2 SVGIG (reference sequence). In DNA form, the CDR3 reads TGTGCCTGGTTCCCCTTCGGACTAGCGGGCACAGATACGCAGTATTTT. Its translation: CAWFPFGLAGTDTQYF.

This clone was detected only a few times. The chain has TRBV10-1 and TRBJ1-6; D remains unclear. The germline V and J ends were trimmed by 5 bases and 7 bases, with 9 bases remaining between them. Germline lookup yields CDR1 WNHNN and CDR2 SYGVQD (reference sequence). The CDR3 consists of 13 residues. The CDR3 protein is CASSTQPNSPLHF. The CDR3 DNA sequence: TGCGCCAGCAGTACACAGCCGAATTCACCCCTCCACTTT.

The chain couples TRBV5-1 to TRBJ1-1; 7 bases match TRBD1. V lost 0 bases, J lost 1 base, and 3 bases stayed unmatched. From germline, CDR1 is SGHRS and CDR2 YFSETQ. The CDR3 covers 15 residues. CDR3 DNA sequence: TGCGCCAGCAGCTTGGACAGGGGAAGGAACACTGAAGCTTTCTTT. Translated: CASSLDRGRNTEAFF.

The chain combines TRBV19 with TRBJ1-5; TRBD1 matches at 8 bases. CDR1 is LNHDA and CDR2 is SQIVND in the germline V gene (reference sequence). This CDR3 contains 14 residues. The V segment lost 6 bases and the J segment 3 bases; nucleotides outside the gene matches: 4. The CDR3 sequence is CASRLTGDNQPQHF. CDR3 coding DNA: TGTGCCAGTAGGCTGACAGGGGACAATCAGCCCCAGCATTTT.

The CDR3 bases are TGTGCCAGCTCACTTCCTTTGACAAGTGGGACTGAAGCTTTCTTT. Its translation is CASSLPLTSGTEAFF. V and J are TRBV18 and TRBJ1-1, with D hard to call. Germline CDR1 is KGHSH and CDR2 is LQKENI. Trimming took off 4 bases at V and 5 bases at J, with 17 bases between the two ends. This CDR3 is 15 amino acids long.

V and J are TRBV6-5 and TRBJ2-2, with 7 bases lining up with TRBD1. This CDR3 has 15 amino acids. CDR1 is MNHEY, CDR2 SVGAGI, per germline. V was pared by 6 bases and J by 9 bases, with 13 bases of the junction left unmatched. This CDR3 reads CASSLKRTGTRELFF. CDR3 DNA sequence: TGTGCCAGCAGCCTAAAAAGGACAGGAACCCGGGAGCTGTTTTTT.

This clone was seen a single time. This chain uses TRBV5-4 with TRBJ2-4, with 9 positions matching TRBD2. With V trimmed by 0 bases and J by 2 bases, 9 bases remained unmatched. Germline values: CDR1 SGHNT, CDR2 YYREEE (reference sequence). The CDR3 is made up of 18 amino acids. The CDR3 DNA follows: TGTGCCAGCAGCTTGGGCGGTATAGCGGGGGCTACCAAAAACATTCAGTACTTC. Its protein is CASSLGGIAGATKNIQYF.

The chain couples TRBV7-9 to TRBJ2-6; D gene uncertain. CDR1 is SEHNR, CDR2 FQNEAQ, per germline (reference sequence). V was cut by 3 bases and J by 0 bases, with 6 bases left in between. The CDR3 has 15 amino acids. Here the CDR3 DNA reads TGTGCCAGCAGCTTCTGGAGCTCTGGGGCCAACGTCCTGACTTTC. This codes for CASSFWSSGANVLTF.